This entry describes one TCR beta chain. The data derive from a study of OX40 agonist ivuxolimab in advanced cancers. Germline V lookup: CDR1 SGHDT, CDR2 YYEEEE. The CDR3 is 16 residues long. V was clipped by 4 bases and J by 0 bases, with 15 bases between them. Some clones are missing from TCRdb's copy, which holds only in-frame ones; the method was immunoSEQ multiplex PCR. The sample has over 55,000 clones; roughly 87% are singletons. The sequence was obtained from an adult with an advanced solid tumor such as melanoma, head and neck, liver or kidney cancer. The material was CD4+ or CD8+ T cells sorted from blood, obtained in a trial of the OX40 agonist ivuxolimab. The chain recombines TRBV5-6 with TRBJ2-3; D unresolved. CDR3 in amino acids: CASSPGEPYSTDTQYF. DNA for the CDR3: TGTGCCAGCAGCCCAGGCGAACCTTATAGCACAGATACGCAGTATTTT.